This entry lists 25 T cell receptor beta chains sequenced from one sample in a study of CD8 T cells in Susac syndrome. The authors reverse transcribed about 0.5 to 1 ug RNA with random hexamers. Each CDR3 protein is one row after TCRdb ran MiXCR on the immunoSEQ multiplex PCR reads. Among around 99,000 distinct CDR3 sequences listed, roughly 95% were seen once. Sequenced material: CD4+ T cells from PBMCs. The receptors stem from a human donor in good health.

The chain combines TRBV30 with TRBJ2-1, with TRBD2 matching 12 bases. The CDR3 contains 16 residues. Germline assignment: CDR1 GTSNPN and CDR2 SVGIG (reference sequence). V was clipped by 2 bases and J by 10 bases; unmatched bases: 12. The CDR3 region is CAWSLGSSGGGMEQFF. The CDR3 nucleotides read TGTGCCTGGAGTCTTGGGTCTAGCGGGGGGGGCATGGAGCAGTTCTTC.

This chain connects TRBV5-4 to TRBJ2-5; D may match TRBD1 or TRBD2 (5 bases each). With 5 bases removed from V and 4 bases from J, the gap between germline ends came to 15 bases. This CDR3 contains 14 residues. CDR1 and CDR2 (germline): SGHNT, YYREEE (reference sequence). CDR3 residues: CASRGPSRGETQYF. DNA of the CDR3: TGTGCCAGCAGGGGACCCTCGAGAGGAGAGACCCAGTACTTC.

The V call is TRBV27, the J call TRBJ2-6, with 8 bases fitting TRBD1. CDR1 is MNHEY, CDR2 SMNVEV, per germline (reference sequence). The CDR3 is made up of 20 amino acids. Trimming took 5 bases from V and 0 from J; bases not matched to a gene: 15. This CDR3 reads CASSAFGWTGLSSGANVLTF. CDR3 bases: TGTGCCAGCAGTGCTTTTGGGTGGACAGGGCTGAGCTCTGGGGCCAACGTCCTGACTTTC.

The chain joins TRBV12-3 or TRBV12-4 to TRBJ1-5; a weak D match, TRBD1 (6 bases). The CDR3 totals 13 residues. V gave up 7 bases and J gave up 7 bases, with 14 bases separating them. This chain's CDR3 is CASNLQGNQPQHF. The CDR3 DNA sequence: TGTGCCAGCAACCTACAGGGAAACCAGCCCCAGCATTTT.

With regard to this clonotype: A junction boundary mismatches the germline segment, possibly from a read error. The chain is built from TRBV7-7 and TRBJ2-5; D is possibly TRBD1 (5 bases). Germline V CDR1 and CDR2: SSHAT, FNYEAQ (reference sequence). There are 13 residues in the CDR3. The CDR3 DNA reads TGTGCTAGCAGCCCGGACATGGGAGAGACCCAGTACTTC. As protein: CASSPDMGETQYF.

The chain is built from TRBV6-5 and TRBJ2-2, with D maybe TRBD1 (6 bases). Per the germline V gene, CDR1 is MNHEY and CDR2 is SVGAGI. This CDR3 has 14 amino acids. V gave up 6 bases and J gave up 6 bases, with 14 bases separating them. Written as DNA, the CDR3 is TGTGCCAGCAGCACAGGGCTCGGGCCCGGGGAGCTGTTTTTT. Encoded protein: CASSTGLGPGELFF.

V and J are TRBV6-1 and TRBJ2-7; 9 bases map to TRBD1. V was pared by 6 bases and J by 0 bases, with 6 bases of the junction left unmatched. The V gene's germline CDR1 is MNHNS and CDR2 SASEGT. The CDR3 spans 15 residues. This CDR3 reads CASRGTGGFSYEQYF. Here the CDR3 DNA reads TGTGCCAGCAGGGGTACAGGGGGCTTCTCCTACGAGCAGTACTTC.

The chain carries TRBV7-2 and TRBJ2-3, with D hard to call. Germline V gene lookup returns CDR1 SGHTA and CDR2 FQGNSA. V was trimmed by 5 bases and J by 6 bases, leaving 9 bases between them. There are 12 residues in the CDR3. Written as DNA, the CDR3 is TGTGCCAGCAGCCTCAGAATTGATACGCAGTATTTT. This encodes CASSLRIDTQYF. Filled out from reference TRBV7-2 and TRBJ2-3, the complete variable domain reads GAGVSQSPSNKVTEKGKDVELRCDPISGHTALYWYRQSLGQGLEFLIYFQGNSAPDKSGLPSDRFSAERTGGSVSTLTIQRTQQEDSAVYLCASSLRIDTQYFGPGTRLTVL.

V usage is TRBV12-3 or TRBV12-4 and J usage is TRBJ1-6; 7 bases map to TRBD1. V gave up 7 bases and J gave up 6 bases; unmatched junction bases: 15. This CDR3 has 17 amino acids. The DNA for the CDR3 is TGTGCCAGCACCCAATCACTACAGGGGAGTTCTAATTCACCCCTCCACTTT. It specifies CASTQSLQGSSNSPLHF.

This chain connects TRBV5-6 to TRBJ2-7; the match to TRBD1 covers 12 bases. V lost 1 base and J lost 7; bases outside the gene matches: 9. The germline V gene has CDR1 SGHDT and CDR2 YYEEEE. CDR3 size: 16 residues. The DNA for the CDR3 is TGTGCCAGCAGCTTGCTGCTGGGACAGGGGGCAGGGGAGCAGTACTTC. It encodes CASSLLLGQGAGEQYF.

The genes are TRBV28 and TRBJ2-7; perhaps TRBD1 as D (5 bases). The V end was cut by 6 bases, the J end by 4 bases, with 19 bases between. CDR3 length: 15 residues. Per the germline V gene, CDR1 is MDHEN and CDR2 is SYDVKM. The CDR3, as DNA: TGTGCCAGCAGCACTATGACAGTATCATCATACGAGCAGTACTTC. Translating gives CASSTMTVSSYEQYF.

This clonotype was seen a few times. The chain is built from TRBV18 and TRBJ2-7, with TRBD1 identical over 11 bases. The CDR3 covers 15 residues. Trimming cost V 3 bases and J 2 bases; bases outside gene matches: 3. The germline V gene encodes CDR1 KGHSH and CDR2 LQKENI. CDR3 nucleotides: TGTGCCAGCTCACCCGGGACAGGGGGTACCTACGAGCAGTACTTC. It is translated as CASSPGTGGTYEQYF.

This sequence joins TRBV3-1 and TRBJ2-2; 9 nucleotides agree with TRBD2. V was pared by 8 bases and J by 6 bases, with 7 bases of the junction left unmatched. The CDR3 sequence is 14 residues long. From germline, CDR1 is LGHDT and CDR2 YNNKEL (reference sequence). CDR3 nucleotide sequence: TGTGCCAGCGGGCGGGGGGGCCTTGCCGGGGAGCTGTTTTTT. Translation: CASGRGGLAGELFF.

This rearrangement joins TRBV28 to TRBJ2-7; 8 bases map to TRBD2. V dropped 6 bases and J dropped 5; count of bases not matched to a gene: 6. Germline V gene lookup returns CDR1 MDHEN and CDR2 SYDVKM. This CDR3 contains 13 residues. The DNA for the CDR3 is TGTGCCAGCAGGGCCGGGACTAGACACGAGCAGTACTTC. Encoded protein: CASRAGTRHEQYF.

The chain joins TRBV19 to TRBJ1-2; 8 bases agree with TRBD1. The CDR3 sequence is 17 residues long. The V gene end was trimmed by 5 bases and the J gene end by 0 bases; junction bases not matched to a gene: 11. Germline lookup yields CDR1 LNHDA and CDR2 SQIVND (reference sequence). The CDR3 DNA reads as TGTGCCAGTAGTCCGATGGGACAGGTCGCCTCTAACTATGGCTACACCTTC. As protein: CASSPMGQVASNYGYTF.

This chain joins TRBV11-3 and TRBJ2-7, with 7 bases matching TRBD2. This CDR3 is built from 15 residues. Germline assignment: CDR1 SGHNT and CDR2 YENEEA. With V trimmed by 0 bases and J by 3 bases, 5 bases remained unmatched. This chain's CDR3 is CASSLDPRGVYEQYF. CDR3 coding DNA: TGTGCCAGCAGCTTAGATCCCCGGGGGGTCTACGAGCAGTACTTC.

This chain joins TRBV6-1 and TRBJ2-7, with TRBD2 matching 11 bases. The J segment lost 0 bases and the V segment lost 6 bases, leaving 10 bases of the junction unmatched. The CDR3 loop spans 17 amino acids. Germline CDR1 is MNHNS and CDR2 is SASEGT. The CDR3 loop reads CASSRKRLAGLSYEQYF. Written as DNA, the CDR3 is TGTGCCAGCAGCCGCAAGAGACTAGCGGGACTCTCCTACGAGCAGTACTTC.

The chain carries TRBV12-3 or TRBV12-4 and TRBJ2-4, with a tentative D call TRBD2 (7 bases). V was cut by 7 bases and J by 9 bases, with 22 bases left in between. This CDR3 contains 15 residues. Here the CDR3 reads CASTLPGTPGGIQYF. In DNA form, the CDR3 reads TGTGCCAGCACCCTCCCCGGGACACCGGGGGGCATTCAGTACTTC.

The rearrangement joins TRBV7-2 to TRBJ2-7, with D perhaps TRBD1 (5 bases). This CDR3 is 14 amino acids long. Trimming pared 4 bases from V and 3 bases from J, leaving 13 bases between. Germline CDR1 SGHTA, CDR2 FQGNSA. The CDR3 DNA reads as TGTGCCAGCAGCTCGACATTCGACAGCTACGAGCAGTACTTC. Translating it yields CASSSTFDSYEQYF.

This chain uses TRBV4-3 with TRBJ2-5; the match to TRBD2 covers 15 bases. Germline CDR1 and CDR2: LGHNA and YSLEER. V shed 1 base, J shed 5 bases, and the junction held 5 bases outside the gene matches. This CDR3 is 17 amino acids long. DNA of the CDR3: TGCGCCAGCAGCCAAGGGACCGGGACTAGCGGGGGGGAGACCCAGTACTTC. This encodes CASSQGTGTSGGETQYF.

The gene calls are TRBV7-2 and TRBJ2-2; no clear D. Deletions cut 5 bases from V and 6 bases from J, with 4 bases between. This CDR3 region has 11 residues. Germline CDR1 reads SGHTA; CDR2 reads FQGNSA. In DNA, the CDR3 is TGTGCCAGCAGCGCTCCCGGGGAGCTGTTTTTT. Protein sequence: CASSAPGELFF. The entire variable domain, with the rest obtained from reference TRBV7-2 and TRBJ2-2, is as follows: GAGVSQSPSNKVTEKGKDVELRCDPISGHTALYWYRQSLGQGLEFLIYFQGNSAPDKSGLPSDRFSAERTGGSVSTLTIQRTQQEDSAVYLCASSAPGELFFGEGSRLTVL.

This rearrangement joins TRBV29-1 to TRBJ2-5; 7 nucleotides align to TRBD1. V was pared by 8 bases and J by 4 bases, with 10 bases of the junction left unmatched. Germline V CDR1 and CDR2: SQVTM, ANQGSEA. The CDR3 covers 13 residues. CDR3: CSFGGGQRETQYF. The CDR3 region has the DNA TGCAGCTTCGGTGGGGGACAGAGAGAGACCCAGTACTTC.

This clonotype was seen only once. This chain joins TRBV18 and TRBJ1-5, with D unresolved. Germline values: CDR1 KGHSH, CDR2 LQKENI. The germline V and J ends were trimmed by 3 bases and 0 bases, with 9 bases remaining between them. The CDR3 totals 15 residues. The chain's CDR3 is CASSPRRNSNQPQHF. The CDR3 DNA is TGTGCCAGCTCACCGCGGCGGAATAGCAATCAGCCCCAGCATTTT.

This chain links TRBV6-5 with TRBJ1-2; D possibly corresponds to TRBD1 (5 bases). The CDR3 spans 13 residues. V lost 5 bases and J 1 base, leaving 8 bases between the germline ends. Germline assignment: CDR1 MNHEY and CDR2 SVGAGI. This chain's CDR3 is CASSPTDNYGYTF. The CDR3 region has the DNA TGTGCCAGCAGTCCGACAGATAACTATGGCTACACCTTC.

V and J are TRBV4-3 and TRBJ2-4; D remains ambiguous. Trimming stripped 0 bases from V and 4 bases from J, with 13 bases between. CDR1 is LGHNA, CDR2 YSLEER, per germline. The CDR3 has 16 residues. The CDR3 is CASSQDLVVGKNIQYF. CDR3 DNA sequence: TGCGCCAGCAGCCAAGATCTAGTGGTTGGTAAAAACATTCAGTACTTC.